The source of this T cell receptor beta chain is a study of blood T cell repertoires in COVID-19. After removal of 5 bases from V and 6 bases from J, the junction contained 8 bases not matched to a gene. The CDR3 loop spans 16 amino acids. Germline V CDR1 and CDR2: SEHNR, FQNEAQ (reference sequence). This clone was detected a few times. Measured with immunoSEQ multiplex PCR; TCRdb has only the in-frame clones, and not every one. The sample has about 98,000 clones, 75% to 90% seen once. The sequence was obtained from a woman in her forties or fifties with COVID-19, enrolled during active disease. The V call is TRBV7-9, the J call TRBJ1-6; 9 nucleotides align to TRBD1. Sequencing input: peripheral blood. The DNA for the CDR3 is TGTGCCAGCAGCCCTCTAGGGGGACAGGGTAATTCACCCCTCCACTTT. It translates to CASSPLGGQGNSPLHF.